Sequencing of this TCR beta chain was carried out in a study of blood T cells in healthy people across ages. General study findings and limits: TCR beta diversity was tightly associated with the proportion of naive T cells. Naive CD4+ cell counts and diversity both ran higher in long-lived than in aged donors.

Only a few counts were recorded for this clonotype. Its antigen is currently unknown. Using a J-beta primer mix together with a sample-barcoded 5' primer, a second PCR was run for roughly 7 to 11 cycles. Each cDNA molecule was tagged by a template-switch adaptor that had 12 random nucleotides. Using its own MiXCR run on the 5' RACE reads, TCRdb lists one record per CDR3 protein. The data contain 1,100,000 or so distinct CDR3 sequences, less than 50% of them singletons. Isolation yielded PBMCs, at least 7 million per sample, in every case. This CDR3 has 15 amino acids. The J segment lost 8 bases and the V segment lost 4 bases, leaving 13 bases of the junction unmatched. Looked up from germline, CDR1 is MDHEN and CDR2 is SYDVKM.

This receptor was taken from a woman aged 55-70 years in good health. The rearrangement links TRBV28 to TRBJ2-5; TRBD2 agrees at 7 bases. Sequencing input: blood. The CDR3 protein is CASSSGGRRVVTQYF. The CDR3 DNA sequence: TGTGCCAGCAGTTCGGGGGGTCGCCGGGTCGTTACCCAGTACTTC.